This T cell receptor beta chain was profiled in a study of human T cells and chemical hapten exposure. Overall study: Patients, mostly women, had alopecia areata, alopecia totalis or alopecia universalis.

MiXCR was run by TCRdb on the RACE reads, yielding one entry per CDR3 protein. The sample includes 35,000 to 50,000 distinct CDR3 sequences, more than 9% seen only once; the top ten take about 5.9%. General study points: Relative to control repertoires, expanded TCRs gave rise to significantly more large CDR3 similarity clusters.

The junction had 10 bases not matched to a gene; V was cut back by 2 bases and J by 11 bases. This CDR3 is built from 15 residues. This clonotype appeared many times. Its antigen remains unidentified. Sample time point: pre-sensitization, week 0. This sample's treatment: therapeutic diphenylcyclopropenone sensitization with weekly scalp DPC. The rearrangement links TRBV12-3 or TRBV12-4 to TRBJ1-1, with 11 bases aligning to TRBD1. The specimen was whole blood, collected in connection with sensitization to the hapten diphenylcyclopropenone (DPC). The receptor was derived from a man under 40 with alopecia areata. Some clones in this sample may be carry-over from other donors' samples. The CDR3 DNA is TGTGCCAGCAGTTTATTCGGGACAGGGGGATTTGGGGCTTTCTTT. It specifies CASSLFGTGGFGAFF.